The T cell receptor (beta chain) under discussion was sequenced for a study of control samples from healthy donors and cancer patients. V lost 6 bases, J lost 6 bases, and 18 bases lay in between. The CDR3 is 15 amino acids. The germline V gene encodes CDR1 MNHEY and CDR2 SVGAGI. Sequencing used immunoSEQ multiplex PCR; TCRdb keeps in-frame clones, though not all of them. Of about 86,000 clones in the sample, approximately 93% were seen once. The V and J genes are TRBV6-5 and TRBJ2-1; D might be TRBD2 (5 bases). The sample comprised blood. The clonotype originates from a woman younger than 45 in good health. CDR3 residues: CASRPSGVYTNEQFF. As DNA, the CDR3 is TGTGCCAGCAGGCCGAGCGGAGTCTATACCAATGAGCAGTTCTTC.